The 27 T cell receptor beta chains reported below all come from one sample, sequenced in a study of shared clonotypes between healthy human individuals. The repertoire was sequenced with immunoSEQ multiplex PCR; TCRdb's copy has only in-frame clones and lacks some. The sample includes roughly 660,000 clones, less than 95% seen only once; the top ten take 30% to 40%. The sequenced material came from memory CD8+ T cells from PBMCs. The subset denotes: CD45RO+ cells pooled with CCR7-negative TemRA cells. The source of these receptors is a man aged 18 to 35 in good health. Some clones in this sample may be carry-over from other donors' samples.

The J gene is TRBJ2-1, the V gene TRBV6-1; 8 bases are a match to TRBD2. V dropped 4 bases and J dropped 2; count of bases not matched to a gene: 4. The CDR3 contains 15 residues. CDR1 and CDR2 from the germline V gene are MNHNS and SASEGT. The CDR3: CASSALAGAYNEQFF. CDR3 DNA sequence: TGTGCCAGCAGTGCTCTAGCGGGCGCCTACAATGAGCAGTTCTTC.

As to this clone: Other DNA sequences from this sample encode an identical CDR3 as well. The genes are TRBV5-1 and TRBJ2-1; D is undetermined. CDR1 is SGHRS, CDR2 YFSETQ, per germline. Trimming removed 4 bases at V and 7 bases at J, with 6 bases between. The CDR3 length is 11 residues. The CDR3, as DNA: TGCGCCAGCAGCCTAACGAATGAGCAGTTCTTC. Translation: CASSLTNEQFF.

This chain links TRBV7-9 with TRBJ2-7; D is unresolved. CDR1 SEHNR and CDR2 FQNEAQ come from the germline V gene (reference sequence). V was cut by 3 bases and J by 0 bases, with 12 bases left in between. This CDR3 has 15 amino acids. CDR3 region: CASSFLAEGSYEQYF. For the CDR3, the DNA is TGTGCCAGCAGCTTTTTGGCAGAAGGCTCCTACGAGCAGTACTTC.

The chain joins TRBV2 to TRBJ2-7; D is possibly TRBD1 (7 bases). This CDR3 comprises 16 residues. V gave up 1 base and J gave up 1 base, with 14 bases separating them. Per the germline V gene, CDR1 is SNHLY and CDR2 is FYNNEI. CDR3 region: CASSEVPAGGSYEQYF. The CDR3 coding sequence is TGTGCCAGCAGTGAAGTGCCGGCAGGGGGGTCCTACGAGCAGTACTTC.

CDR3 sequence reads: CATLSRGLGRGTDTQYF. As DNA, the CDR3 is TGTGCCACCTTATCAAGAGGGCTGGGGAGGGGCACAGATACGCAGTATTTT. The chain joins TRBV28 to TRBJ2-3; 7 bases are shared with TRBD2. Germline V CDR1 and CDR2: MDHEN, SYDVKM. The CDR3 runs 17 residues. V lost 10 bases to trimming and J lost 1 base; unmatched junction nucleotides: 17.

The V and J genes are TRBV28 and TRBJ2-1, with TRBD2 identical over 10 bases. The V segment lost 2 bases and the J segment 4 bases; nucleotides outside the gene matches: 8. Germline V gene lookup returns CDR1 MDHEN and CDR2 SYDVKM. This CDR3 spans 17 amino acids. The CDR3 reads CASSLGLAGAWYNEQFF. The CDR3 coding sequence is TGTGCCAGCAGTTTAGGGCTAGCGGGAGCCTGGTACAATGAGCAGTTCTTC.

The chain has TRBV2 and TRBJ2-1; 8 bases agree with TRBD2. With V trimmed by 11 bases and J by 0 bases, 6 bases remained unmatched. The CDR3 extends over 14 amino acids. Germline V CDR1 and CDR2: SNHLY, FYNNEI. CDR3 sequence: CAGGSGSSYNEQFF. In nucleotides, the CDR3 is TGTGCCGGGGGGAGCGGGAGCTCCTACAATGAGCAGTTCTTC.

The rearrangement uses TRBV5-6 and TRBJ1-2; TRBD1 is a possible D gene (6 bases). The germline V gene encodes CDR1 SGHDT and CDR2 YYEEEE. V lost 4 bases and J lost 4, with 11 bases in between. The CDR3 loop spans 13 amino acids. The CDR3 reads CASSNGQTYGYTF. In nucleotides, the CDR3 is TGTGCCAGCAGCAACGGACAGACCTATGGCTACACCTTC.

With respect to this clone: Other DNA sequences in this specimen translate into the identical CDR3. The V and J genes are TRBV10-1 and TRBJ2-1, with TRBD2 as a possible D gene (5 bases). V lost 3 bases, J lost 5 bases, and 14 bases lay in between. This CDR3 is built from 15 residues. CDR1 WNHNN and CDR2 SYGVQD come from the germline V gene (reference sequence). This CDR3 is CASSDIRTGNNEQFF. DNA for the CDR3: TGCGCCAGCAGTGACATCCGGACGGGAAACAATGAGCAGTTCTTC.

The chain uses TRBV28 and TRBJ1-3; TRBD1 matches at 7 bases. The CDR3 sequence is 15 residues long. The trim removed 3 bases at V and 5 bases at J, leaving 7 bases unmatched. Germline CDR1 is MDHEN and CDR2 is SYDVKM. CDR3: CASSFQGGSRNTIYF. The CDR3 DNA sequence: TGTGCCAGCAGTTTTCAGGGGGGGAGTAGAAACACCATATATTTT.

The CDR3 coding sequence is TGTGCCAGCAGCTCGCTAGCGGGAGAGACAGATACGCAGTATTTT. It codes for CASSSLAGETDTQYF. V is TRBV28 and J is TRBJ2-3; 10 positions agree with TRBD2. J gave up 3 bases and V 6 bases, and 6 bases lay outside the gene matches. The CDR3 runs 15 residues. Germline lookup yields CDR1 MDHEN and CDR2 SYDVKM.

This clone was counted only a few times. The chain recombines TRBV7-9 with TRBJ1-2, with 7 bases that match TRBD1. CDR1 and CDR2 (germline): SEHNR, FQNEAQ (reference sequence). The CDR3 runs 16 residues. V lost 5 bases and J lost 0; bases outside the gene matches: 9. The CDR3 spells CASSPLQGPANYGYTF. CDR3 coding DNA: TGTGCCAGCAGCCCCCTACAGGGGCCGGCTAACTATGGCTACACCTTC.

This clone came up once. The chain uses TRBV30 and TRBJ2-7; D not resolved. This CDR3 region has 14 residues. Germline loops: CDR1 GTSNPN, CDR2 SVGIG (reference sequence). Deletions cut 0 bases from V and 2 bases from J, with 11 bases between. The CDR3 coding sequence is TGTGCCTGGAGTGTTGGGATAGGGACCTACGAGCAGTACTTC. It specifies CAWSVGIGTYEQYF.

The V call is TRBV7-2, the J call TRBJ2-7, with 7 positions matching TRBD1. V was clipped by 5 bases and J by 3 bases; unmatched bases: 7. Germline loops: CDR1 SGHTA, CDR2 FQGNSA. The CDR3 loop spans 14 amino acids. This CDR3 reads CASSPRTGVYEQYF. CDR3 nucleotide sequence: TGTGCCAGCAGCCCCCGGACAGGAGTCTACGAGCAGTACTTC. Looking up the rest from reference TRBV7-2 and TRBJ2-7 gives the full variable domain: GAGVSQSPSNKVTEKGKDVELRCDPISGHTALYWYRQSLGQGLEFLIYFQGNSAPDKSGLPSDRFSAERTGGSVSTLTIQRTQQEDSAVYLCASSPRTGVYEQYFGPGTRLTVT.

J is TRBJ2-2 and V is TRBV23-1; unclear D gene. TRBV23-1 is placed among ORFs of uncertain function. V shed 6 bases and J shed 10 bases, with 24 bases lying between them. The CDR3 sequence is 16 residues long. The CDR3 here is CASRERVCGDFMELFF. CDR3 bases: TGCGCCAGCAGGGAAAGGGTATGCGGTGATTTTATGGAGCTGTTTTTT.

This chain joins TRBV7-9 and TRBJ1-4; D is perhaps TRBD1 (5 bases). V lost 5 bases to trimming and J lost 5 bases, with 15 bases between them. Germline V gene data show CDR1 as SEHNR and CDR2 as FQNEAQ (reference sequence). CDR3 size: 15 residues. Written as DNA, the CDR3 is TGTGCCAGCAGCCTCGACAGAGCCCAAAATGAAAAACTGTTTTTT. Translated: CASSLDRAQNEKLFF.

The J gene is TRBJ1-2, the V gene TRBV6-1, with D possibly being TRBD1 (5 bases). The germline gives CDR1 MNHNS, CDR2 SASEGT. The CDR3 contains 15 residues. Trimming took 3 bases from V and 4 from J, leaving 15 bases between them. The CDR3 region has the DNA TGTGCCAGCAGTGACTGGGGGGGACTATTCTATGGCTACACCTTC. This sequence encodes CASSDWGGLFYGYTF.

Only one count was recorded for this clone. The chain carries TRBV19 and TRBJ2-5; D is unclear. CDR3 length: 14 residues. The V end was cut by 3 bases, the J end by 0 bases, with 8 bases between. The germline V gene encodes CDR1 LNHDA and CDR2 SQIVND (reference sequence). CDR3 sequence reads: CASSIGGNQETQYF. For the CDR3, the DNA is TGTGCCAGTAGTATCGGCGGCAACCAAGAGACCCAGTACTTC.

The chain joins TRBV10-3 to TRBJ1-1; D unclear. Per germline, CDR1 ENHRY and CDR2 SYGVKD. V lost 4 bases and J 2 bases, leaving 23 bases between the germline ends. The CDR3 spans 18 residues. The CDR3 DNA follows: TGTGCCATCAGTGGGTTTGACATCGGGTGGCGGGTCAACACTGAAGCTTTCTTT. The encoded protein is CAISGFDIGWRVNTEAFF.

V usage is TRBV6-4 and J usage is TRBJ2-7; possibly TRBD2 for D (6 bases). Trimming shortened V by 1 base and J by 6 bases, and 10 bases separated the two germline ends. Germline CDR1 is MRHNA and CDR2 is SNTAGT. The CDR3 extends over 13 amino acids. CDR3 residues: CASSDYPGVEQYF. The CDR3 region has the DNA TGTGCCAGCAGTGACTATCCGGGGGTCGAGCAGTACTTC.

CDR3 amino acids: CAISRTSGNGYEQYF. CDR3 DNA: TGTGCCATCAGTCGGACTAGCGGGAACGGCTACGAGCAGTACTTC. The rearrangement joins TRBV10-3 to TRBJ2-7; 12 nucleotides match TRBD2. With 5 bases clipped from V and 3 bases from J, the junction kept 5 bases outside the gene matches. The CDR3 spans 15 residues. Looked up from germline, CDR1 is ENHRY and CDR2 is SYGVKD.

The V call is TRBV4-1, the J call TRBJ2-1, with a tentative D call TRBD2 (5 bases). In germline, CDR1 is MGHRA, CDR2 YSYEKL. Between the trimmed V and J ends, which lost 5 bases and 0 bases, there was a span of 11 bases. The CDR3 has 15 residues. Here the CDR3 DNA reads TGCGCCAGCAGCAAACTAGAAGGCTCCTACAATGAGCAGTTCTTC. Translating it yields CASSKLEGSYNEQFF.

This rearrangement joins TRBV7-8 to TRBJ2-5; D is perhaps TRBD1 (5 bases). The CDR3 has 16 residues. Germline V gene sequence: CDR1 SGHVS, CDR2 FQNEAQ. V gave up 5 bases and J gave up 6 bases, with 22 bases separating them. As DNA, the CDR3 is TGTGCCAGCAGCCCAAGGGGTGAGAGCAGGGAAAAGACCCAGTACTTC. This encodes CASSPRGESREKTQYF.

The J gene is TRBJ2-2, the V gene TRBV21-1; TRBD1 is the table's D call, not checked against the DNA. TRBV21-1 is a listed pseudogene. The CDR3 covers 15 residues. The CDR3 sequence is CASSTGTANTGELFF. CDR3 DNA: TGTGCCAGCAGTACCGGGACAGCCAACACCGGGGAGCTGTTTTTT.

The J gene is TRBJ2-2, the V gene TRBV27; 9 bases are a match to TRBD2. Germline-derived CDR1 and CDR2 are MNHEY and SMNVEV (reference sequence). The CDR3 is made up of 17 amino acids. The J segment lost 4 bases and the V segment lost 5 bases, leaving 11 bases of the junction unmatched. CDR3 nucleotides: TGTGCCAGCAGTCTACACAGGACTAGCGAGAGCACCGGGGAGCTGTTTTTT. Its protein is CASSLHRTSESTGELFF.

The J gene is TRBJ1-2, the V gene TRBV9; perhaps TRBD1 as D (5 bases). The CDR3 contains 16 residues. The V end lost 0 bases, the J end lost 4 bases, and 16 bases lay between the germline ends. Germline lookup yields CDR1 SGDLS and CDR2 YYNGEE. This CDR3 reads CASSVEGHPGGYGYTF. The CDR3 nucleotides are TGTGCCAGCAGCGTAGAAGGACATCCCGGAGGCTATGGCTACACCTTC.

The CDR3 spells CASSGRDRASGYTF. The CDR3 DNA follows: TGTGCCAGCAGTGGCCGGGACAGGGCTTCCGGCTACACCTTC. This sequence joins TRBV27 and TRBJ1-2; 9 bases fit TRBD1. The CDR3 totals 14 residues. The V gene end was trimmed by 5 bases and the J gene end by 8 bases; junction bases not matched to a gene: 9. Germline V gives CDR1 MNHEY, CDR2 SMNVEV (reference sequence).